The clone carrying this TCR beta chain was observed once. The data stem from a study of blood T cell repertoires in COVID-19. Across the study: The analysed material was cDNA or gDNA that came from T cells, B-cell-depleted T cells, or PBMCs.

V was trimmed by 4 bases and J by 8 bases, leaving 18 bases between them. CDR1 SGHTA and CDR2 FQGTGA come from the germline V gene. The CDR3 consists of 15 residues. Enrolled through a virtual design, the participants were between 18 and 89 years of age and came from 24 US areas. Participants' reported clinical history set cohort assignment. This table comes from immunoSEQ multiplex PCR, and its TCRdb copy is limited to in-frame clones, with some not included. Of about 240,000 clones detected, 75% to 90% appear once; the ten largest clones hold 3.5% to 5%. Sequencing input: PBMCs or T cells enriched from blood (not recorded which). This clonotype was obtained from a woman between 25 and 40 years old who had recovered from COVID-19. The rearrangement uses TRBV7-3 and TRBJ2-1; maybe TRBD1 (6 bases). DNA of the CDR3: TGTGCCAGCAGCTCAAACCGGGACACAAAAGATGAGCAGTTCTTC. Amino acids: CASSSNRDTKDEQFF.